The 27 T cell receptor beta chains in this list originate from one sample, sequenced in a study of Graves' ophthalmopathy and Graves' hyperthyroidism. Amplified material comprised TCR beta CDR3 regions derived from RNA transcripts. First-round RT-PCR with HTBI primers preceded a second-round multiplex PCR. TCRdb called the multiplex PCR reads again in MiXCR, with one record for every CDR3 protein. This sample has over 500,000 distinct CDR3 sequences, with approximately 21% found just once. The sequenced material came from peripheral blood. Source of these receptors: a woman aged 18-29 years with stable Graves' hyperthyroidism. Some clones in this sample may be carry-over from other donors' samples.

In its sample, this clonotype was seen many times. V is TRBV12-3 or TRBV12-4 and J is TRBJ2-5; D perhaps matches TRBD1 (6 bases). Trimming pared 5 bases from V and 2 bases from J, leaving 12 bases between. The CDR3 consists of 14 residues. The CDR3 sequence is CASSPRGGQETQYF. CDR3 DNA sequence: TGTGCCAGCAGTCCCAGAGGGGGACAAGAGACCCAGTACTTC.

This clonotype has ten or more counts. J is TRBJ1-1 and V is TRBV12-3 or TRBV12-4; possibly TRBD1 for D (5 bases). The CDR3 runs 16 residues. Trimming stripped 6 bases from V and 1 base from J, with 18 bases between. As DNA, the CDR3 is TGTGCCAGCAGGGGGTGGGGGGAAAATACGAACACTGAAGCTTTCTTT. It yields the protein CASRGWGENTNTEAFF.

This clonotype was recorded at least ten times. V is TRBV19 and J is TRBJ1-1; tentative D call: TRBD1 (5 bases). Trimming pared 3 bases from V and 4 bases from J, leaving 12 bases between. This CDR3 spans 14 amino acids. CDR1 is LNHDA, CDR2 SQIVND, per germline (reference sequence). The CDR3 bases are TGTGCCAGTAGTATCTCCTCTGGGGCCACTGAAGCTTTCTTT. Its protein is CASSISSGATEAFF. Drawing the rest from reference TRBV19 and TRBJ1-1, the complete variable domain is DGGITQSPKYLFRKEGQNVTLSCEQNLNHDAMYWYRQDPGQGLRLIYYSQIVNDFQKGDIAEGYSVSREKKESFPLTVTSAQKNPTAFYLCASSISSGATEAFFGQGTRLTVV.

The V and J genes are TRBV15 and TRBJ2-7, with unresolved D. Germline-derived CDR1 and CDR2 are LNHNV and YYDKDF (reference sequence). V was clipped by 0 bases and J by 1 base, with 7 bases between them. This CDR3 comprises 14 residues. The CDR3 region is CATSRDPRSYEQYF. The CDR3 nucleotides are TGTGCCACCAGCAGAGATCCCAGATCCTACGAGCAGTACTTC.

This CDR3 is CASSLGLGSPLHF. The CDR3 nucleotides read TGTGCCAGCAGCTTAGGTCTGGGGTCACCCCTCCACTTT. J is TRBJ1-6 and V is TRBV7-9; D remains ambiguous. The CDR3 extends over 13 amino acids. Germline V CDR1 and CDR2: SEHNR, FQNEAQ (reference sequence). Trimming cost V 1 base and J 10 bases, with 8 bases left between them.

This clonotype showed up many times. The CDR3 nucleotides are TGTGCCAGCAGTTTATTGCAGGGGGGTACCCAGTACTTC. Encoded protein: CASSLLQGGTQYF. The rearrangement links TRBV12-3 or TRBV12-4 to TRBJ2-5; TRBD1 is a possible D gene (7 bases). This CDR3 comprises 13 residues. Trimming pared 2 bases from V and 8 bases from J, leaving 12 bases between.

This clonotype was counted at least ten times. This chain connects TRBV24-1 to TRBJ1-5; D possibly corresponds to TRBD1 (5 bases). Germline V lookup: CDR1 KGHDR, CDR2 SFDVKD. V shed 2 bases and J shed 0 bases, with 7 bases lying between them. The CDR3 spans 15 residues. CDR3 nucleotides: TGTGCCACCAGTGATTCAGGGTATAGCAATCAGCCCCAGCATTTT. Protein: CATSDSGYSNQPQHF.

This clonotype was recorded at least ten times. The chain uses TRBV6-2 or TRBV6-3 and TRBJ2-7, with TRBD1 as a possible D gene (5 bases). In germline, CDR1 is MNHEY, CDR2 SVGEGT. The V and J ends lost 9 bases and 0 bases respectively, with 18 bases between them. The CDR3 has 15 residues. CDR3 bases: TGTGCCAGTTCCTTCAGTTGGGGCCCCTCCTACGAGCAGTACTTC. Its translation: CASSFSWGPSYEQYF.

This clonotype was recorded at least ten times. The chain recombines TRBV20-1 with TRBJ2-7; tentatively, D is TRBD1 or TRBD2 (6 bases each). V dropped 6 bases and J dropped 2 bases, with 20 bases sitting between them. The CDR3 consists of 15 residues. CDR1 and CDR2 (germline): DFQATT, SNEGSKA (reference sequence). The CDR3 region is CSATSGGQLTYEQYF. CDR3 DNA sequence: TGCAGTGCCACTTCCGGGGGCCAGTTAACCTACGAGCAGTACTTC.

Many counts were recorded for this clonotype. The V call is TRBV12-3 or TRBV12-4, the J call TRBJ1-1; 8 bases align to TRBD1. CDR3 size: 13 residues. The trim removed 4 bases at V and 9 bases at J, leaving 7 bases unmatched. The CDR3 loop is CASSSSTGVKAFF. The CDR3 DNA reads TGTGCCAGCAGTTCGTCGACAGGGGTTAAAGCTTTCTTT.

This clonotype was observed at least ten times. This chain uses TRBV12-3 or TRBV12-4 with TRBJ2-7; D is undetermined. Trimming shortened V by 1 base and J by 2 bases, and 9 bases separated the two germline ends. This CDR3 is built from 14 residues. CDR3 protein: CASSLDMGTYEQYF. Written as DNA, the CDR3 is TGTGCCAGCAGTTTAGATATGGGGACCTACGAGCAGTACTTC.

The chain couples TRBV10-3 to TRBJ2-7; 13 positions agree with TRBD2. V lost 8 bases and J lost 2; bases outside the gene matches: 18. The CDR3 has 19 amino acids. The germline CDR1 and CDR2 sequences are ENHRY and SYGVKD. CDR3 in DNA: TGTGCCATCCCACCAAAAGAGGGACTAGCGGGGTACCCTACCTACGAGCAGTACTTC. Its protein product is CAIPPKEGLAGYPTYEQYF.

Concerning this clonotype: With a much larger clone just one base away, this may be a read error. This chain uses TRBV6-1 with TRBJ1-6; TRBD1 matches 7 bases. Germline V gene sequence: CDR1 MNHNS, CDR2 SASEGT. This CDR3 region has 15 residues. CDR3 DNA sequence: TGTGCCAGCAGGGAAGGGGGCTTGGAAAATTCACCCCTCCACTTT. Translated: CASREGGLENSPLHF.

The V gene is TRBV6-1, the J gene TRBJ1-1, with 10 bases aligning to TRBD1. CDR1 is MNHNS, CDR2 SASEGT, per germline. With 10 bases clipped from V and 5 bases from J, the junction kept 7 bases outside the gene matches. There are 13 residues in the CDR3. The DNA of the CDR3 is TGTGCCATCCTGGGACAGGGGTGGACTGAAGCTTTCTTT. It is translated as CAILGQGWTEAFF.

This clonotype came up many times. V usage is TRBV3-1 and J usage is TRBJ2-6; D is ambiguous. The CDR3 has 17 residues. Trimming cost V 1 base and J 1 base, with 11 bases left between them. Germline V gene sequence: CDR1 LGHDT, CDR2 YNNKEL (reference sequence). CDR3 region: CASSQGVGTSGANVLTF. Written as DNA, the CDR3 is TGTGCCAGCAGCCAAGGGGTAGGCACGTCTGGGGCCAACGTCCTGACTTTC.

The rearrangement joins TRBV13 to TRBJ2-2; D remains unclear. CDR1 is PRHDT, CDR2 FYEKMQ, per germline (reference sequence). Deletions cut 1 base from V and 5 bases from J, with 8 bases between. This CDR3 contains 14 residues. Written as DNA, the CDR3 is TGTGCCAGCAGCTTAGCTCCGCGGACCGGGGAGCTGTTTTTT. This gives the protein CASSLAPRTGELFF.

This clonotype was seen ten or more times. The chain is built from TRBV2 and TRBJ1-3, with D perhaps TRBD1 (6 bases). Per the germline V gene, CDR1 is SNHLY and CDR2 is FYNNEI. The CDR3 sequence is 17 residues long. V gave up 1 base and J gave up 1 base, with 14 bases separating them. The CDR3 loop reads CASSEEGGFGSGNTIYF. The CDR3, as DNA: TGTGCCAGCAGTGAAGAGGGGGGGTTTGGGTCTGGAAACACCATATATTTT.

V gene TRBV12-3 or TRBV12-4 combines with J gene TRBJ2-6; no firm D call. Trimming took off 6 bases at V and 2 bases at J, with 8 bases between the two ends. This CDR3 has 14 residues. This CDR3 reads CASSPNPGANVLTF. The CDR3 DNA follows: TGTGCCAGCAGCCCGAATCCTGGGGCCAACGTCCTGACTTTC.

This clonotype has at least ten counts. The J gene is TRBJ1-2, the V gene TRBV12-3 or TRBV12-4; no firm D call. With 1 base removed from V and 8 bases from J, the gap between germline ends came to 8 bases. This CDR3 is built from 12 residues. CDR3 DNA: TGTGCCAGCAGTTTAGAGGACCGAGGCTACACCTTC. Encoded protein: CASSLEDRGYTF.

This clonotype appeared many times. The rearrangement links TRBV7-9 to TRBJ2-5, with D tentatively TRBD2 (6 bases). V shed 3 bases and J shed 2 bases, with 10 bases lying between them. Germline loops: CDR1 SEHNR, CDR2 FQNEAQ (reference sequence). The CDR3 has 14 residues. CDR3 in amino acids: CASSFRGGQETQYF. The CDR3 DNA is TGTGCCAGCAGCTTTCGTGGAGGGCAAGAGACCCAGTACTTC. The variable domain in full, completed from reference TRBV7-9 and TRBJ2-5, reads DTGVSQNPRHKITKRGQNVTFRCDPISEHNRLYWYRQTLGQGPEFLTYFQNEAQLEKSRLLSDRFSAERPKGSFSTLEIQRTEQGDSAMYLCASSFRGGQETQYFGPGTRLLVL.

This clonotype was seen many times. The chain combines TRBV6-5 with TRBJ2-7, with 8 bases aligning to TRBD1. Germline lookup yields CDR1 MNHEY and CDR2 SVGAGI. J was trimmed by 3 bases and V by 1 base; bases with no gene match: 5. CDR3 size: 15 residues. CDR3 sequence (DNA): TGTGCCAGCAGTTACTTCAGACAGGGGAACTACGAGCAGTACTTC. Protein sequence: CASSYFRQGNYEQYF.

This clonotype was seen more than once but under ten times. A read error is likely, as this CDR3 ends without the conserved phenylalanine or tryptophan. CDR3: CASSPGGGSEKQETQYS. CDR3 nucleotides: TGCGCCAGCAGCCCGGGAGGGGGGTCCGAGAAACAAGAGACCCAGTACTCC. The chain couples TRBV5-1 to TRBJ2-5, with TRBD2 matching over 8 bases. This CDR3 has 17 amino acids. V trimming: 4 bases; J trimming: 2 bases; junction bases outside the gene matches: 13. The V gene's germline CDR1 is SGHRS and CDR2 YFSETQ.

This clonotype came up a few times. V is TRBV12-3 or TRBV12-4 and J is TRBJ1-2; no firm D call. CDR3 length: 16 amino acids. Trimming took off 5 bases at V and 4 bases at J, with 20 bases between the two ends. Here the CDR3 reads CASSPTPSAWGYGYTF. CDR3 nucleotides: TGTGCCAGCAGTCCCACTCCCTCTGCTTGGGGCTATGGCTACACCTTC.

Many counts were recorded for this clonotype. The chain combines TRBV11-2 with TRBJ1-3; unclear D gene. CDR1 is SGHAT, CDR2 FQNNGV, per germline. V was cut by 4 bases and J by 0 bases, with 16 bases left in between. CDR3 size: 17 residues. The CDR3 sequence is CASSSDRGPHSGNTIYF. CDR3 in DNA: TGTGCCAGCAGCTCCGACCGAGGGCCTCACTCTGGAAACACCATATATTTT.

The CDR3 protein is CASSSSDRQFEAFF. For the CDR3, the DNA is TGTGCCAGCAGCTCATCGGACAGACAGTTTGAAGCTTTCTTT. This chain connects TRBV7-9 to TRBJ1-1; a weak D match, TRBD1 (6 bases). The CDR3 has 14 residues. Germline CDR1 reads SEHNR; CDR2 reads FQNEAQ (reference sequence). V lost 4 bases, J lost 7 bases, and 16 bases lay in between.

The sample holds many counts of this clonotype. This chain connects TRBV5-1 to TRBJ2-5; D is possibly TRBD1 (6 bases). V lost 4 bases and J 3 bases, leaving 16 bases between the germline ends. This CDR3 region has 15 residues. Germline CDR1 is SGHRS and CDR2 is YFSETQ. The DNA for the CDR3 is TGCGCCAGCAGCGGGAAGACAGGATGGGAAGAGACCCAGTACTTC. Its translation is CASSGKTGWEETQYF.

As for this clonotype: An end of the junction does not agree with germline; a read error may underlie this. The chain couples TRBV7-7 to TRBJ2-2, with 9 bases fitting TRBD1. Germline V gene lookup returns CDR1 SSHAT and CDR2 FNYEAQ (reference sequence). CDR3 size: 16 residues. Here the CDR3 reads CASSQTGTGRTGELFF. CDR3 nucleotides: TGTGCTAGCAGCCAAACCGGGACAGGGAGAACCGGGGAGCTGTTTTTT.